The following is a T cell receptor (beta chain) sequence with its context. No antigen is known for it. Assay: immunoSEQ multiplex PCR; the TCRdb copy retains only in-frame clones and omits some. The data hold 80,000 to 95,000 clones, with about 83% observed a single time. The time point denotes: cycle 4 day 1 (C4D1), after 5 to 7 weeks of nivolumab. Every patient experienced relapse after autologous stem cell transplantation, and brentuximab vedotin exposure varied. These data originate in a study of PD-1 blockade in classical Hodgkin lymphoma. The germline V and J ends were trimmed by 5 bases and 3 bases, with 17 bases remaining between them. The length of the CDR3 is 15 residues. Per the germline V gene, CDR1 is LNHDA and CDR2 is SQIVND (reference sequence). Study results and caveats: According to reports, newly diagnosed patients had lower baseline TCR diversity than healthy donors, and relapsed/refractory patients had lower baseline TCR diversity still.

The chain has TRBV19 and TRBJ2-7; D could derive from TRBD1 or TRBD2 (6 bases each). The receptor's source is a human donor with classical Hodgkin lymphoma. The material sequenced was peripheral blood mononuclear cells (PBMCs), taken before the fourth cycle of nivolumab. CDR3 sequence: CASSGRGRVSYEQYF. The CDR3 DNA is TGTGCCAGTAGTGGCCGGGGGCGGGTAAGCTACGAGCAGTACTTC.